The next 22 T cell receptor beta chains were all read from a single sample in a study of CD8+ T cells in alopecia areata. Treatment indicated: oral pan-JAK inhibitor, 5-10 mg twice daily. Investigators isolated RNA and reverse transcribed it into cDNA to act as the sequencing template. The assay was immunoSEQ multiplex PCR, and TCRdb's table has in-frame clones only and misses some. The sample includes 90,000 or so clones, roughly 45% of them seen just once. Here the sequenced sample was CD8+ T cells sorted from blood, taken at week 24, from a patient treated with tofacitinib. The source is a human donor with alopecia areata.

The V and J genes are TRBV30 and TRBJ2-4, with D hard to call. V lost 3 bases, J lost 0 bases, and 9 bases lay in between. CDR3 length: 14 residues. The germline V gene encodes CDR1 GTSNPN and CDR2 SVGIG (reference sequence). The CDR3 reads CAWSSYLAKNIQYF. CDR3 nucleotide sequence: TGTGCCTGGAGCAGTTACCTAGCCAAAAACATTCAGTACTTC.

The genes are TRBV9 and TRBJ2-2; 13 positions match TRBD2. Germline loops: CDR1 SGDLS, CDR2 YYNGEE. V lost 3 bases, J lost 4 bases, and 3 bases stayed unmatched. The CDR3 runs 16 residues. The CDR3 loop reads CASSGGLAGITGELFF. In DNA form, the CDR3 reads TGTGCCAGCAGCGGGGGACTAGCGGGAATCACCGGGGAGCTGTTTTTT.

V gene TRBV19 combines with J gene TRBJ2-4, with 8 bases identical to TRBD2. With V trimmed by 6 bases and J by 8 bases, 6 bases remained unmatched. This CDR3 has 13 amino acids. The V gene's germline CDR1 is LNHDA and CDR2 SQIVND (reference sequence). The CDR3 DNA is TGTGCCAGTAGCGGGAGGGACTTTGACATTCAGTACTTC. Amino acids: CASSGRDFDIQYF.

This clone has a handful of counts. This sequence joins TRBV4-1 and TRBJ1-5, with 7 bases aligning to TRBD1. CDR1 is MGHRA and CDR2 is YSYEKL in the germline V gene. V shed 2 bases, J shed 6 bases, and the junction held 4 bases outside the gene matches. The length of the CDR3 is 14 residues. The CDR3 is CASSQRQGSQPQHF. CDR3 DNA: TGCGCCAGCAGCCAAAGACAGGGTAGTCAGCCCCAGCATTTT.

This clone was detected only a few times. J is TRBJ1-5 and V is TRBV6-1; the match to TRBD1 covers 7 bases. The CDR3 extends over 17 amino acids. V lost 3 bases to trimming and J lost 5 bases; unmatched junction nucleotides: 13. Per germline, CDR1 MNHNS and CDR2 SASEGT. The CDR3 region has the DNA TGTGCCAGCAGTGATTGGGGGACGACAGGGAGGGATCAGCCCCAGCATTTT. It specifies CASSDWGTTGRDQPQHF.

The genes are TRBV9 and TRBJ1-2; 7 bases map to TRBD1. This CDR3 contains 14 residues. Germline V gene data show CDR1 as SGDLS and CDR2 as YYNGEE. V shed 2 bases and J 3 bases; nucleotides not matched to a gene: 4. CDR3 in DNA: TGTGCCAGCAGCGTCTCAGGGGGGCACTATGGCTACACCTTC. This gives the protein CASSVSGGHYGYTF. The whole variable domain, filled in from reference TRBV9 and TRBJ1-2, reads DSGVTQTPKHLITATGQRVTLRCSPRSGDLSVYWYQQSLDQGLQFLIQYYNGEERAKGNILERFSAQQFPDLHSELNLSSLELGDSALYFCASSVSGGHYGYTFGSGTRLTVV.

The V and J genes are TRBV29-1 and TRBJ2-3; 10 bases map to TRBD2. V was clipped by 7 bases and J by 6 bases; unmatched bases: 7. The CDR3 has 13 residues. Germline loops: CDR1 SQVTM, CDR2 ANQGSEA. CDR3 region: CSDASGGRDTQYF. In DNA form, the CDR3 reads TGCAGCGACGCTAGCGGGGGTAGGGATACGCAGTATTTT.

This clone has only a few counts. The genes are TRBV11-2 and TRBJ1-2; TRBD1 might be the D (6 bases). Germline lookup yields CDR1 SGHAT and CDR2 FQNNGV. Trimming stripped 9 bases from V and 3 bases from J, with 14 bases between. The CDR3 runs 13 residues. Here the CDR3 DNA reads TGTGCCAGTCTGGTTGGGGGCGACTATGGCTACACCTTC. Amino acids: CASLVGGDYGYTF.

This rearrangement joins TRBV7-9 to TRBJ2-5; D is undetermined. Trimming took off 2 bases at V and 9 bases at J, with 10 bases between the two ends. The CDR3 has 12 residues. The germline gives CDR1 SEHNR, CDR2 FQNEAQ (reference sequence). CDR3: CASSLSTPSQYF. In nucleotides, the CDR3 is TGTGCCAGCAGCTTAAGTACTCCCTCCCAGTACTTC.

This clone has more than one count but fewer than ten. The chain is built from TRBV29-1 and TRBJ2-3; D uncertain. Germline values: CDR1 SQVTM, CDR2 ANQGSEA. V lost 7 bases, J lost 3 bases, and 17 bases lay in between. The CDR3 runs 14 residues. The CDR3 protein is CSAAKRVGTDTQYF. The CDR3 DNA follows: TGCAGCGCTGCCAAAAGGGTTGGTACAGATACGCAGTATTTT.

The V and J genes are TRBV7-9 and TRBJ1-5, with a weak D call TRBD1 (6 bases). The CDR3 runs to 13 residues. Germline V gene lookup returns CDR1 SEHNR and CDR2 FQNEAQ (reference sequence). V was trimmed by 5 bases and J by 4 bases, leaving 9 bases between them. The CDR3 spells CASSHGQNQPQHF. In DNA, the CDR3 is TGTGCCAGCAGCCACGGACAGAATCAGCCCCAGCATTTT. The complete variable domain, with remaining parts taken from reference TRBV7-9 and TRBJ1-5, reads DTGVSQNPRHKITKRGQNVTFRCDPISEHNRLYWYRQTLGQGPEFLTYFQNEAQLEKSRLLSDRFSAERPKGSFSTLEIQRTEQGDSAMYLCASSHGQNQPQHFGDGTRLSIL.

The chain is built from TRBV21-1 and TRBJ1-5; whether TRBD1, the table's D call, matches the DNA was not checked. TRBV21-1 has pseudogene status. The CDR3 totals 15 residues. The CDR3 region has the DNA TGTGCCAGCAGCAAGGGACAGCTGAGCAATCAGCCCCAGCATTTT. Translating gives CASSKGQLSNQPQHF.

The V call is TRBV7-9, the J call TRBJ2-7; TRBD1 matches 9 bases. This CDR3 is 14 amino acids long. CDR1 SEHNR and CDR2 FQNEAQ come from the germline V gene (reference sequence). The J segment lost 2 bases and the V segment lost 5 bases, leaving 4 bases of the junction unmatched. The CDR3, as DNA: TGTGCCAGCAGCCCGTGGGACAGGGCCTACGAGCAGTACTTC. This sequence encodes CASSPWDRAYEQYF.

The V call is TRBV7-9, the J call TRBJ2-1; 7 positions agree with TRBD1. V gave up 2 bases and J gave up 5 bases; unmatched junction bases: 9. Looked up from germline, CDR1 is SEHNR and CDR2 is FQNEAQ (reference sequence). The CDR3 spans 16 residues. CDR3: CASSLQGGIINNEQFF. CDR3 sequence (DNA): TGTGCCAGCAGCTTACAAGGGGGCATAATCAACAATGAGCAGTTCTTC.

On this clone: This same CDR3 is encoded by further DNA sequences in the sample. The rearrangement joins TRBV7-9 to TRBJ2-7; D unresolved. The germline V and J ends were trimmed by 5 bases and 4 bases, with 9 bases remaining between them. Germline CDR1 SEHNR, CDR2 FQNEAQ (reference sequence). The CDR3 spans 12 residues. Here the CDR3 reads CASSPGSYEQYF. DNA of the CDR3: TGTGCCAGCAGCCCCGGAAGTTACGAGCAGTACTTC.

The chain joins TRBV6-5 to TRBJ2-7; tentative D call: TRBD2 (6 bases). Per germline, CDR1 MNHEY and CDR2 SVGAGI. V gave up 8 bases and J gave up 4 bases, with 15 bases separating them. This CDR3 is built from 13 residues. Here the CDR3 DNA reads TGTGCCAGCTCTATGGCGGGAAGGTACGAGCAGTACTTC. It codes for CASSMAGRYEQYF.

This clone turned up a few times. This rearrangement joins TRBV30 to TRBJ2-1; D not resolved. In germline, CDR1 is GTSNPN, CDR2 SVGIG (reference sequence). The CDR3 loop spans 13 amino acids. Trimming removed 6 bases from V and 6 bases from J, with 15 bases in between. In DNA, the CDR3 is TGTGCCTGCGAAGCAATCATGGTCAATGAGCAGTTCTTC. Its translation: CACEAIMVNEQFF.

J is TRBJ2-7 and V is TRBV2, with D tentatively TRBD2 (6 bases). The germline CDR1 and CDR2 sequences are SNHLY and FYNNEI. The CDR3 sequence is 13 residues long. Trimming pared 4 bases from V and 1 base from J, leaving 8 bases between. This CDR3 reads CASSVGGSYEQYF. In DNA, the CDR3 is TGTGCCAGCAGTGTGGGGGGATCCTACGAGCAGTACTTC. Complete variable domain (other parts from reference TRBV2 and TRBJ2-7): EPEVTQTPSHQVTQMGQEVILRCVPISNHLYFYWYRQILGQKVEFLVSFYNNEISEKSEIFDDQFSVERPDGSNFTLKIRSTKLEDSAMYFCASSVGGSYEQYFGPGTRLTVT.

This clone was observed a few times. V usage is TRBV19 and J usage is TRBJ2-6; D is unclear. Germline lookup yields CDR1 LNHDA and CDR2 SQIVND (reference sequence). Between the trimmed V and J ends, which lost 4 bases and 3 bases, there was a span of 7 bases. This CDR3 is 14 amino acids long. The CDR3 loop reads CASSNYGGANVLTF. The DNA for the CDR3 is TGTGCCAGTAGTAACTATGGTGGGGCCAACGTCCTGACTTTC.

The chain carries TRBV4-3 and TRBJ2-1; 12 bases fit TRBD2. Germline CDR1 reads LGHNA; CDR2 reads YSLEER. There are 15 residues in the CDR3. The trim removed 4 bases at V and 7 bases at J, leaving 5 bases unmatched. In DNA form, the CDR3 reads TGCGCCAGCAGCCTGCGACTAGCGGGAGTTAATGAGCAGTTCTTC. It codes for CASSLRLAGVNEQFF.

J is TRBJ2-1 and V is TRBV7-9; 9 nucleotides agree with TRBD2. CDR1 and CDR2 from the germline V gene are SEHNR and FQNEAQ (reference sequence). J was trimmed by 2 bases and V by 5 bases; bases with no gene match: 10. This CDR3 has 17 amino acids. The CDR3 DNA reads TGTGCCAGCAGCCCCGCGTTAGCGGGAGTAACCTACAATGAGCAGTTCTTC. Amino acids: CASSPALAGVTYNEQFF.

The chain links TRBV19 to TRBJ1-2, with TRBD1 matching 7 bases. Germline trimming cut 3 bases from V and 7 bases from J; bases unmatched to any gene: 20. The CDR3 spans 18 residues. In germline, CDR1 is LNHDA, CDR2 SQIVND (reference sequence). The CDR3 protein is CASSMAPVGLGGQRGYTF. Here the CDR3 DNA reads TGTGCCAGTAGTATGGCGCCCGTCGGACTGGGGGGACAGCGTGGCTACACCTTC.